The present entry profiles one T cell receptor (beta chain) with its context. The data stem from a study of cytomegalovirus exposure and HLA in healthy donors. The overall study: Earlier, about 180 million T cells were analyzed, and 117 million unique TCR beta sequences were found among them. Of 300 to 500 genotyped donors, around 76% clustered with self-reported Caucasian donors.

Germline lookup yields CDR1 SEHNR and CDR2 FQNEAQ (reference sequence). This CDR3 spans 15 amino acids. Trimming removed 4 bases from V and 11 bases from J, with 23 bases in between. It was with 60 Vbeta and 13 Jbeta primers that the PCR ran. The table came from immunoSEQ multiplex PCR; TCRdb's copy has only in-frame clones and leaves some out. The repertoire holds about 200,000 clones, with 70% to 80% as singletons. The clonotype originates from a male donor in good health and CMV-seropositive. The sample was PBMCs. The chain couples TRBV7-9 to TRBJ1-1, with a weak D call TRBD1 (6 bases). The CDR3 here is CASSSSNPGALGAFF. The CDR3 DNA is TGTGCCAGCAGCTCGAGCAACCCAGGGGCCCTTGGCGCTTTCTTT.